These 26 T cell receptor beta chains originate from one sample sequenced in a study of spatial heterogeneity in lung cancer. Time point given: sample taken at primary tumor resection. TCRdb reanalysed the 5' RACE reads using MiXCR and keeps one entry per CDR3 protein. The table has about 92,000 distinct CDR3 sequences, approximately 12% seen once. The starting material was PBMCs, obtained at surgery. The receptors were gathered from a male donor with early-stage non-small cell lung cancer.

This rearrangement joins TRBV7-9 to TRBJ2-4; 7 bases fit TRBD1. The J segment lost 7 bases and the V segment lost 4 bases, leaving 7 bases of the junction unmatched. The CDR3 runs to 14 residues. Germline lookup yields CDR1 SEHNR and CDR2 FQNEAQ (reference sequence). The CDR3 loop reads CASSSDRSRNIQYF. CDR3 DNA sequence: TGTGCCAGCAGCTCGGACAGGTCCAGGAACATTCAGTACTTC.

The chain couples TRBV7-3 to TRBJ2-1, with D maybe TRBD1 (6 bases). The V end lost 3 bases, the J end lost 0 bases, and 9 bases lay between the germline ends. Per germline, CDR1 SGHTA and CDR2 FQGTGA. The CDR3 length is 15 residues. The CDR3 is CASSLTGNSYNEQFF. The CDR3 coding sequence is TGTGCCAGCAGCTTGACAGGAAACTCCTACAATGAGCAGTTCTTC.

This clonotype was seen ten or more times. The chain's CDR3 is CASSRDRAYDTQYF. The CDR3 region has the DNA TGCGCCAGCAGCCGCGACAGGGCCTACGATACGCAGTATTTT. The chain combines TRBV5-1 with TRBJ2-3; 7 bases agree with TRBD1. Unmatched junction bases numbered 8, after V lost 4 bases and J lost 6 bases. Per germline, CDR1 SGHRS and CDR2 YFSETQ. CDR3 length: 14 amino acids.

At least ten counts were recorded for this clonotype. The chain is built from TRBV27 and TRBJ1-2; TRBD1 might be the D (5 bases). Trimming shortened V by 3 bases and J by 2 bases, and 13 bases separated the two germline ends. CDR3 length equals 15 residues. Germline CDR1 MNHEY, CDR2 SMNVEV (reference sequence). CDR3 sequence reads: CASSLTGTPNYGYTF. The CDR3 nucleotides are TGTGCCAGCAGTTTGACGGGGACCCCAAACTATGGCTACACCTTC.

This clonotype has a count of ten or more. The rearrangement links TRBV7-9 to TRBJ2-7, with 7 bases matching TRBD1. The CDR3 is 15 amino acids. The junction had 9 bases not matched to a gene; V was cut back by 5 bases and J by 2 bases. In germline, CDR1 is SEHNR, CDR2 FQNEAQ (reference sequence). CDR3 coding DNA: TGTGCCAGCAGCCGGAAACAGGGGAGCGCCTACGAGCAGTACTTC. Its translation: CASSRKQGSAYEQYF. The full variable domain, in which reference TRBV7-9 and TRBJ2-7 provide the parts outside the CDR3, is DTGVSQNPRHKITKRGQNVTFRCDPISEHNRLYWYRQTLGQGPEFLTYFQNEAQLEKSRLLSDRFSAERPKGSFSTLEIQRTEQGDSAMYLCASSRKQGSAYEQYFGPGTRLTVT.

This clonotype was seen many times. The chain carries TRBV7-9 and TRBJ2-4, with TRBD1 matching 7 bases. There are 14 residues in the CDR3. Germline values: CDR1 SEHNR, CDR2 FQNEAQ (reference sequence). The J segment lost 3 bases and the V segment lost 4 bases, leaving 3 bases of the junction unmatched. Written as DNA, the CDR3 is TGTGCCAGCAGCTCGGGACAGTTCAAAAACATTCAGTACTTC. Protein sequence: CASSSGQFKNIQYF.

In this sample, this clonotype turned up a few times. CDR3 coding DNA: TGTGCCAGCAGTTTATACCGAACCTACAATGAGCAGTTCTTC. Amino acid sequence: CASSLYRTYNEQFF. The chain recombines TRBV27 with TRBJ2-1; D is ambiguous. This CDR3 has 14 residues. Trimming stripped 1 base from V and 2 bases from J, with 6 bases between. Per the germline V gene, CDR1 is MNHEY and CDR2 is SMNVEV (reference sequence).

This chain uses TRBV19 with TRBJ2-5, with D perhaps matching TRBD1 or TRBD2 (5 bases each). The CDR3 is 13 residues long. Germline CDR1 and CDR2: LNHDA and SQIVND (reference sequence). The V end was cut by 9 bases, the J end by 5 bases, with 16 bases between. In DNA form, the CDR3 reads TGTGCCAGCCGGGACGACGCAGGGGAGACCCAGTACTTC. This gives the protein CASRDDAGETQYF.

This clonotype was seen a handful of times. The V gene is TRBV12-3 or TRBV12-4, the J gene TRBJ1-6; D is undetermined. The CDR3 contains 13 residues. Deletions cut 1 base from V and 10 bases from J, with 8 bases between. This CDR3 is CASSLVFRSPLHF. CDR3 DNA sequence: TGTGCCAGCAGTTTAGTCTTTCGCTCACCCCTCCACTTT.

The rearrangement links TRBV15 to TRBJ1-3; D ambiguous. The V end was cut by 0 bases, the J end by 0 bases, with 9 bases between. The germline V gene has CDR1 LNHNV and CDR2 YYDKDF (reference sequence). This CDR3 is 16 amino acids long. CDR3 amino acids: CATSRDFRFSGNTIYF. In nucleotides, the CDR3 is TGTGCCACCAGCAGAGATTTTCGATTCTCTGGAAACACCATATATTTT.

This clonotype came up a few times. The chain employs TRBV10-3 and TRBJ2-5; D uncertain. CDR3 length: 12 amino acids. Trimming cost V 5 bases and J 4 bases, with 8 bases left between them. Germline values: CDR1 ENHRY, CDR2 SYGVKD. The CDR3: CAISNPGETQYF. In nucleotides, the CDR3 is TGTGCCATCAGTAACCCTGGAGAGACCCAGTACTTC.

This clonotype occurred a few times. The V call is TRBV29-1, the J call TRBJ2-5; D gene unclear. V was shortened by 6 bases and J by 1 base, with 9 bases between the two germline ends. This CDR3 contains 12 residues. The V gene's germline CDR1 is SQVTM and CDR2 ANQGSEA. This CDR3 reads CSVAGSQETQYF. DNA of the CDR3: TGCAGCGTCGCCGGGTCCCAAGAGACCCAGTACTTC. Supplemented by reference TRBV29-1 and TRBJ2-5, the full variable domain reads SAVISQKPSRDICQRGTSLTIQCQVDSQVTMMFWYRQQPGQSLTLIATANQGSEATYESGFVIDKFPISRPNLTFSTLTVSNMSPEDSSIYLCSVAGSQETQYFGPGTRLLVL.

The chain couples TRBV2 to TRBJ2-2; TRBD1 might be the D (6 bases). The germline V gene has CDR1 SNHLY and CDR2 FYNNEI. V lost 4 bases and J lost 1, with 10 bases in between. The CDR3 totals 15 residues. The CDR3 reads CASSGQVLNTGELFF. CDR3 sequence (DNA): TGTGCCAGCAGTGGACAGGTGCTGAACACCGGGGAGCTGTTTTTT.

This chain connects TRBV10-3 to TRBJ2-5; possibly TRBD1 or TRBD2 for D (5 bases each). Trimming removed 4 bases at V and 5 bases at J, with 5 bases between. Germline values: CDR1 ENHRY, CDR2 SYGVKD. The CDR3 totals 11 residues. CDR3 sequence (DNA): TGTGCCATCAGTGGGGGGGAGACCCAGTACTTC. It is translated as CAISGGETQYF.

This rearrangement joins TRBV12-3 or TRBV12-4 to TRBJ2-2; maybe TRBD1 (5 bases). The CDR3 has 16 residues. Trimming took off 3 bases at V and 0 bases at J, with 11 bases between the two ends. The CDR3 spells CASSFRKTANTGELFF. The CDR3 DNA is TGTGCCAGCAGTTTCCGGAAGACAGCGAACACCGGGGAGCTGTTTTTT.

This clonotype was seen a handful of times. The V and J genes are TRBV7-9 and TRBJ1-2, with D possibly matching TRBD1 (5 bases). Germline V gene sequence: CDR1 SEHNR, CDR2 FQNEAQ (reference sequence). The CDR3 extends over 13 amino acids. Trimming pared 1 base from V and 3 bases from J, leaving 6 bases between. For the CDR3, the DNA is TGTGCCAGCAGCTTAGGACAGCACTATGGCTACACCTTC. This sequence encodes CASSLGQHYGYTF.

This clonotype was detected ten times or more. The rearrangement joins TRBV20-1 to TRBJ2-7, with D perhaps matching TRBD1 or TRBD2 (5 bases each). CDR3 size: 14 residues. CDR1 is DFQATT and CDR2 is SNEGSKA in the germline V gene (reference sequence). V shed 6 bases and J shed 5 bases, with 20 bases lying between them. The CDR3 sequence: CSAKGPDRADEQYF. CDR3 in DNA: TGCAGTGCCAAAGGACCCGACAGAGCGGACGAGCAGTACTTC.

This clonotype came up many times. The CDR3 protein is CASSFHLAALSYEQYF. The CDR3 region has the DNA TGTGCCAGCAGTTTCCACCTAGCGGCCCTCTCCTACGAGCAGTACTTC. The chain couples TRBV28 to TRBJ2-7; 7 positions match TRBD2. J lost 0 bases, V lost 3 bases, and 8 bases had no gene match. The germline V gene has CDR1 MDHEN and CDR2 SYDVKM. This CDR3 region has 16 residues.

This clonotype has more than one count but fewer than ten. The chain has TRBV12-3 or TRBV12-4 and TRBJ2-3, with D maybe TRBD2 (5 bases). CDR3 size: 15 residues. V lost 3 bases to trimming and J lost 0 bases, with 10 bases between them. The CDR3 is CASSFSDSSTDTQYF. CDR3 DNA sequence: TGTGCCAGCAGTTTTAGCGACTCCAGCACAGATACGCAGTATTTT.

CDR3 DNA: TGTGCCAGCAGCTCCCGGACTAGCGGCCGTTTGTACCAAGAGACCCAGTACTTC. It codes for CASSSRTSGRLYQETQYF. The chain links TRBV11-2 to TRBJ2-5; 10 bases are shared with TRBD2. CDR1 SGHAT and CDR2 FQNNGV come from the germline V gene. The CDR3 covers 18 residues. V was pared by 4 bases and J by 0 bases, with 11 bases of the junction left unmatched.

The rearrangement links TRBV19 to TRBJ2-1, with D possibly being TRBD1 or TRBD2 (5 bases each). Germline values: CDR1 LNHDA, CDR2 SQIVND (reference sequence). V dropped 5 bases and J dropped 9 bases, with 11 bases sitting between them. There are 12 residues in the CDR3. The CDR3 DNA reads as TGTGCCAGTAGTTATCTTGGGGGTGAGCAGTTCTTC. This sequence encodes CASSYLGGEQFF.

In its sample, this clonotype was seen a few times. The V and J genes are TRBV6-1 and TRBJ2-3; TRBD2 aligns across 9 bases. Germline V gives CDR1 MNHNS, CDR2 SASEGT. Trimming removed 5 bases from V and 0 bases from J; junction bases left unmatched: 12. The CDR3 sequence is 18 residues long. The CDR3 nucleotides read TGTGCCAGCAGTCCCCCGAGACTAGCGGACCCTAGCACAGATACGCAGTATTTT. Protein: CASSPPRLADPSTDTQYF.

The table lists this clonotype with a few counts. The CDR3 region has the DNA TGCAGTGCTAGTGCTTCAGGGTCTTCGCAGCCCCAGCATTTT. Residues: CSASASGSSQPQHF. The V gene is TRBV20-1, the J gene TRBJ1-5; D is perhaps TRBD1 (5 bases). Trimming took off 3 bases at V and 7 bases at J, with 16 bases between the two ends. CDR3 length: 14 amino acids. CDR1 is DFQATT, CDR2 SNEGSKA, per germline (reference sequence).

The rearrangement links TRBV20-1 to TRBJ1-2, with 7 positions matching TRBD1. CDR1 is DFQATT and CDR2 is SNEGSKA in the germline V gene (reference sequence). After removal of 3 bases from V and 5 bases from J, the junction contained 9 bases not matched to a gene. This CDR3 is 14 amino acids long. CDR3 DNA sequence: TGCAGTGCTAGCGGACAGGCAATTAATTATGGCTACACCTTC. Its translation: CSASGQAINYGYTF.

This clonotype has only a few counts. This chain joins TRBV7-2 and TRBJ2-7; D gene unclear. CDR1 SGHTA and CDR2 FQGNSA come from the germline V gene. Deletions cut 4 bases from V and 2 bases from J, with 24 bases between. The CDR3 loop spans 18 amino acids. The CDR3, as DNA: TGTGCCAGCAGCTCTCCTATTGGCCCAGCCGACCATCCCTACGAGCAGTACTTC. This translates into CASSSPIGPADHPYEQYF.

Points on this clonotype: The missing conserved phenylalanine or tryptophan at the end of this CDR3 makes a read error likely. The CDR3 reads CASSFLAGPNTGELFL. The CDR3, as DNA: TGTGCCAGCAGTTTCCTTGCGGGACCGAACACCGGGGAGCTGTTTCTT. This chain links TRBV12-3 or TRBV12-4 with TRBJ2-2, with a possible D match to TRBD2 (6 bases). The CDR3 loop spans 16 amino acids. V was shortened by 3 bases and J by 0 bases, with 11 bases between the two germline ends.